The clone carrying this TCR beta chain was found a few times. Its target is not known. Repertoires were generated with immunoSEQ multiplex PCR, while TCRdb's copy carries only in-frame clones and drops some. The table lists tens of thousands of clones, more than 65% of them singletons. Peptide-pool stimulation followed by sequencing identified expanded antigen-specific CD4+ clonotypes in the ViraFEST assay. Cultured cells yielded isolated CD4+ T cells after roughly 11 days. The person had a PCR-confirmed SARS-CoV-2 infection during March to December 2020. Germline-derived CDR1 and CDR2 are SGHTA and FQGTGA. V lost 5 bases to trimming and J lost 7 bases, with 17 bases between them. The CDR3 covers 14 residues. This entry comes from a study of vaccination effects on CD4 cells after COVID-19.

V gene TRBV7-3 combines with J gene TRBJ1-1; no reliable D call. The receptor's source is a human donor who had a prior SARS-CoV-2 infection. The sample was CD4+ T cells from PBMCs cultured with HIV peptides, taken before COVID-19 vaccination. Subset: HIV-1 Nef peptide pool negative control/reference culture. CDR3 in amino acids: CASSLTTEHSEAFF. Written as DNA, the CDR3 is TGTGCCAGCAGCCTTACAACTGAACACAGTGAAGCTTTCTTT.